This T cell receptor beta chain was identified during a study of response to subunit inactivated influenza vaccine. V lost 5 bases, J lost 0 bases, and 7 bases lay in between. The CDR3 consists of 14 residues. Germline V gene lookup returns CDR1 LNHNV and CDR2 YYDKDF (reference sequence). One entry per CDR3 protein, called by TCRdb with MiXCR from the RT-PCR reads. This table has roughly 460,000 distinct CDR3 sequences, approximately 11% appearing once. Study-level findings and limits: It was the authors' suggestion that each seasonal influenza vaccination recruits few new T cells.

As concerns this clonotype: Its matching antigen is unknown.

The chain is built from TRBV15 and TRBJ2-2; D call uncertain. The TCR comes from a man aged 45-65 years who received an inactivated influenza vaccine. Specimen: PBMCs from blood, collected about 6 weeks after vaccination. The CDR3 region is CATSSLANTGELFF. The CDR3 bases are TGTGCCACCAGCTCTCTTGCGAACACCGGGGAGCTGTTTTTT.